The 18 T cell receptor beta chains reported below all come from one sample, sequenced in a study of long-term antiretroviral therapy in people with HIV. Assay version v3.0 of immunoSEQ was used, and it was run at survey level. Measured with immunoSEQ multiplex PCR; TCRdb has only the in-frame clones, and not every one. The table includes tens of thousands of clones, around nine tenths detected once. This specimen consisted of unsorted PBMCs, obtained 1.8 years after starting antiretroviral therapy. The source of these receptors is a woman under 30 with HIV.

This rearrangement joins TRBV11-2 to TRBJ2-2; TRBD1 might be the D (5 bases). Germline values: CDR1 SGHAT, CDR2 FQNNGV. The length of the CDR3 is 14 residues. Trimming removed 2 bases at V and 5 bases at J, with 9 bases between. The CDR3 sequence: CASSLKAGTGELFF. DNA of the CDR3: TGTGCCAGCAGCTTAAAGGCAGGGACCGGGGAGCTGTTTTTT.

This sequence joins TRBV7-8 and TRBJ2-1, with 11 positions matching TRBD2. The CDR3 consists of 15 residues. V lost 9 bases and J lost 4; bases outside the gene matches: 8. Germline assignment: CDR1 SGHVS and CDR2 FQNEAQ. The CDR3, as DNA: TGTGCCAGTGGTTCTAGCGGGAGGACGTACAATGAGCAGTTCTTC. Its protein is CASGSSGRTYNEQFF. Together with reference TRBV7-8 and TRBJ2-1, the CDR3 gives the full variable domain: GAGVSQSPRYKVAKRGQDVALRCDPISGHVSLFWYQQALGQGPEFLTYFQNEAQLDKSGLPSDRFFAERPEGSVSTLKIQRTQQEDSAVYLCASGSSGRTYNEQFFGPGTRLTVL.

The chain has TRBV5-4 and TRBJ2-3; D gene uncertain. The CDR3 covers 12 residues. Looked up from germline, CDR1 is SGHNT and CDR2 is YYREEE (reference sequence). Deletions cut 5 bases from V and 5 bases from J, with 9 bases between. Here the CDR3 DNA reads TGTGCCAGCAGTTCCCAGAGAGATACGCAGTATTTT. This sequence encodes CASSSQRDTQYF.

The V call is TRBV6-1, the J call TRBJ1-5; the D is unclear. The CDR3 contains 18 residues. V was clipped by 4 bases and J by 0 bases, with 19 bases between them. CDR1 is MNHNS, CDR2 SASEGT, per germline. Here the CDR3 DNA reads TGTGCCAGCAGTGGTTTTGGAACGGGAACCCATAGCAATCAGCCCCAGCATTTT. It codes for CASSGFGTGTHSNQPQHF.

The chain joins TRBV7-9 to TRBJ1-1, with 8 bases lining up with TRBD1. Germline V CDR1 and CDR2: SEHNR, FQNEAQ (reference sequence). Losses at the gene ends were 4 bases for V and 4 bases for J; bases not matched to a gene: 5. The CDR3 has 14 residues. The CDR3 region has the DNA TGTGCCAGCAGCTCGATAGACAGGGGCACTGAAGCTTTCTTT. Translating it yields CASSSIDRGTEAFF. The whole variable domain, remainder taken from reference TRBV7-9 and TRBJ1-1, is DTGVSQNPRHKITKRGQNVTFRCDPISEHNRLYWYRQTLGQGPEFLTYFQNEAQLEKSRLLSDRFSAERPKGSFSTLEIQRTEQGDSAMYLCASSSIDRGTEAFFGQGTRLTVV.

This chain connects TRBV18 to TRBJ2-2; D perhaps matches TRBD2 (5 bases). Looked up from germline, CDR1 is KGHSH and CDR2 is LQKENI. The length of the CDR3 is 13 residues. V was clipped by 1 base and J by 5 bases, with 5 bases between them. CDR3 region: CASSPRETGELFF. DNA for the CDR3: TGTGCCAGCTCACCACGGGAGACCGGGGAGCTGTTTTTT.

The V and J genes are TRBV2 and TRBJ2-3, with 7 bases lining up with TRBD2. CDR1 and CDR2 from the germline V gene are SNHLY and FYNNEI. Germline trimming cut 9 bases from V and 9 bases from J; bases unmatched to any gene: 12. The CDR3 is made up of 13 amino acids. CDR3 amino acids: CARSGTTVGTQYF. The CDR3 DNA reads TGTGCCAGATCAGGGACTACCGTCGGAACGCAGTATTTT.

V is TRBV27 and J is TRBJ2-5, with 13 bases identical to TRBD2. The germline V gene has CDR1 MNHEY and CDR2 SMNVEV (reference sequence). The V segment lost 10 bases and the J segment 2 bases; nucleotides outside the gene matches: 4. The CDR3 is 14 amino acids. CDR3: CATRTSGSQETQYF. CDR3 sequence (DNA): TGTGCCACACGGACTAGCGGGAGTCAAGAGACCCAGTACTTC.

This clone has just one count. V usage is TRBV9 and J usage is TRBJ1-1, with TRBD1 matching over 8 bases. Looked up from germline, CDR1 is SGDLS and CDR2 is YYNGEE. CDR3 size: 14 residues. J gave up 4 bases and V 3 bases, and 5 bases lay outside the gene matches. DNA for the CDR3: TGTGCCAGCAGCGGAGGGACAGGTCTCACTGAAGCTTTCTTT. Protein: CASSGGTGLTEAFF. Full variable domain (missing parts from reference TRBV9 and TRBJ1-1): DSGVTQTPKHLITATGQRVTLRCSPRSGDLSVYWYQQSLDQGLQFLIQYYNGEERAKGNILERFSAQQFPDLHSELNLSSLELGDSALYFCASSGGTGLTEAFFGQGTRLTVV.

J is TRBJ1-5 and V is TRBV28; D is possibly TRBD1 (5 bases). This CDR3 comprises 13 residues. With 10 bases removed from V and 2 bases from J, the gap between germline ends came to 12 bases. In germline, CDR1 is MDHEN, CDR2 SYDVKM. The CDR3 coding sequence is TGTGCCACTACGGGACTCCGCAATCAGCCCCAGCATTTT. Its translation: CATTGLRNQPQHF.

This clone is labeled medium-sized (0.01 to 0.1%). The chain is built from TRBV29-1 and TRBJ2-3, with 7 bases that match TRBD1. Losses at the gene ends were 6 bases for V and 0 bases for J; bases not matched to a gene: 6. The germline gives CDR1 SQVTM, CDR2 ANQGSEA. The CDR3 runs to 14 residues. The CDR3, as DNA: TGCAGCGTCGAGGGGGCTGATAGCACAGATACGCAGTATTTT. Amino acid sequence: CSVEGADSTDTQYF.

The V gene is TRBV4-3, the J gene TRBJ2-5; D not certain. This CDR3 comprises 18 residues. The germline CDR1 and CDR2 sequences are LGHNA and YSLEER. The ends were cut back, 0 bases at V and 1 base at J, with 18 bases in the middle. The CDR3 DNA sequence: TGCGCCAGCAGCCAAGAAGCAGTAGGGTGGATTAGCCAAGAGACCCAGTACTTC. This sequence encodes CASSQEAVGWISQETQYF.

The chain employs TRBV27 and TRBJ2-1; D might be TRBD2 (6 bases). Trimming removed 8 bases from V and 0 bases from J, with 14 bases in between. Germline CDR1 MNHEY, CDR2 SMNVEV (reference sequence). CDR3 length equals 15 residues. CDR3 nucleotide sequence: TGTGCCAGCGGAAGGCCGGGAGCCTCCTACAATGAGCAGTTCTTC. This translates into CASGRPGASYNEQFF.

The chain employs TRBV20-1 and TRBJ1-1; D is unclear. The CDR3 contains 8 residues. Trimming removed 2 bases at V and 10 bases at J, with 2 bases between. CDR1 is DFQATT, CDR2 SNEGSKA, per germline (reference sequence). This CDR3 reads CSARRAFF. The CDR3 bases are TGCAGTGCTAGAAGAGCTTTCTTT.

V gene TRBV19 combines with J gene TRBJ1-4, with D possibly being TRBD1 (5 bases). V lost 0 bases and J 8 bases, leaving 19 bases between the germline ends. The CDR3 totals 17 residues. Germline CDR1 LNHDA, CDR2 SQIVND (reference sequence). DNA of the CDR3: TGTGCCAGTAGTATAGATCGACAGACAACCGGCAGCGAAAAACTGTTTTTT. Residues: CASSIDRQTTGSEKLFF.

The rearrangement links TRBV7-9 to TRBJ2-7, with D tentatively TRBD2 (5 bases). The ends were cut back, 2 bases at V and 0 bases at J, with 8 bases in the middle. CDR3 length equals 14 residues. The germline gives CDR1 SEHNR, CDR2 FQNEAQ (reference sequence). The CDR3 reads CASSLSGSSYEQYF. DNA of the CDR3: TGTGCCAGCAGCTTAAGTGGGAGCTCCTACGAGCAGTACTTC.

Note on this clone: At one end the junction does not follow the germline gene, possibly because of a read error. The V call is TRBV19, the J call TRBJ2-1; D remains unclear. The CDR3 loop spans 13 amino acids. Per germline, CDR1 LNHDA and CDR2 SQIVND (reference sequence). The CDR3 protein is CASSIEVDNGQFF. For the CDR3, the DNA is TGTGCCAGTAGTATAGAGGTCGACAATGGGCAGTTCTTC. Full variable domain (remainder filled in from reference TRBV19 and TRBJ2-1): DGGITQSPKYLFRKEGQNVTLSCEQNLNHDAMYWYRQDPGQGLRLIYYSQIVNDFQKGDIAEGYSVSREKKESFPLTVTSAQKNPTAFYLCASSIEVDNGQFFGPGTRLTVL.

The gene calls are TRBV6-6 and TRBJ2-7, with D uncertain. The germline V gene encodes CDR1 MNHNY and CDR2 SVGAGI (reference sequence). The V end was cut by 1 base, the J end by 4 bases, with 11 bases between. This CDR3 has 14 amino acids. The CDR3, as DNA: TGTGCCAGCAGTTACTTTGCAGAGATTTACGAGCAGTACTTC. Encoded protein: CASSYFAEIYEQYF.